The 26 T cell receptor beta chains given below trace back to one sample, sequenced in a study of blood T cell repertoires in COVID-19 (dated by TCRdb to about 2020). Library preparation was by the immunoSEQ multiplex PCR assay. Sourced from immuneACCESS, this table was stored by TCRdb with only in-frame sequences that have V and J called. A share of the clones is absent; for the studies checked, an unresolved V gene accounts for under half, and the remainder has no known explanation. This sample lists nearly 70,000 clones; roughly 85% were detected once. The ten biggest clones cover 3.4% of the sample. What was sequenced was peripheral blood. The receptors were gathered from a woman aged 50 to 65 with COVID-19, enrolled during active disease.

The CDR3 region is CASSFAGGADTQYF. The CDR3 DNA reads TGTGCCAGCAGTTTCGCGGGAGGCGCAGATACGCAGTATTTT. This chain connects TRBV28 to TRBJ2-3; 8 bases match TRBD2. This CDR3 comprises 14 residues. Germline V gene sequence: CDR1 MDHEN, CDR2 SYDVKM. With 3 bases clipped from V and 4 bases from J, the junction kept 3 bases outside the gene matches.

This clone has a single count. The gene calls are TRBV5-5 and TRBJ1-2; 9 nucleotides line up with TRBD1. The germline V gene has CDR1 SGHKS and CDR2 YYEKEE (reference sequence). The CDR3 loop spans 13 amino acids. With V trimmed by 5 bases and J by 6 bases, 5 bases remained unmatched. In nucleotides, the CDR3 is TGTGCCAGCAGTACAGGGGGCGAGAATGGCTACACCTTC. Protein sequence: CASSTGGENGYTF.

This chain joins TRBV6-5 and TRBJ1-3; 9 positions match TRBD1. The germline V gene encodes CDR1 MNHEY and CDR2 SVGAGI. The CDR3 spans 14 residues. Germline trimming cut 6 bases from V and 3 bases from J; bases unmatched to any gene: 3. The CDR3 protein is CASRTGGRGNTIYF. CDR3 nucleotide sequence: TGTGCCAGCAGGACAGGGGGACGTGGAAACACCATATATTTT.

The V gene is TRBV4-2, the J gene TRBJ2-1; 8 bases agree with TRBD2. The CDR3 extends over 17 amino acids. The ends lost 4 bases at V and 6 bases at J; junction bases unmatched: 14. Germline loops: CDR1 LGHNA, CDR2 YNFKEQ. This CDR3 reads CASSPRNTGLGANEQFF. In DNA form, the CDR3 reads TGTGCCAGCAGCCCAAGAAATACGGGACTAGGAGCCAATGAGCAGTTCTTC.

This clone appeared a single time. V gene TRBV7-8 combines with J gene TRBJ2-3; 12 nucleotides align to TRBD1. The junction had 4 bases not matched to a gene; V was cut back by 5 bases and J by 7 bases. The CDR3 sequence is 14 residues long. Per germline, CDR1 SGHVS and CDR2 FQNEAQ. The CDR3 loop reads CASSPGQGAHTQYF. The DNA for the CDR3 is TGTGCCAGCAGCCCGGGACAGGGGGCGCATACGCAGTATTTT.

The chain uses TRBV10-2 and TRBJ2-7; 8 nucleotides match TRBD2. Looked up from germline, CDR1 is WSHSY and CDR2 is SAAADI. Trimming took 8 bases from V and 3 from J; bases not matched to a gene: 9. There are 14 residues in the CDR3. CDR3 nucleotide sequence: TGCGCCAGCGGGAGGACGGGAGGGATCTACGAGCAGTACTTC. Amino acid sequence: CASGRTGGIYEQYF.

The genes are TRBV29-1 and TRBJ2-1; weak D call: TRBD2 (6 bases). The V gene lost 7 bases and the J gene lost 6 bases, with 16 bases spanning the gap. Germline CDR1 SQVTM, CDR2 ANQGSEA. The CDR3 covers 13 residues. CDR3 coding DNA: TGCAGCGCCCGCGTTGGGGGGATCAATGAGCAGTTCTTC. This gives the protein CSARVGGINEQFF.

A few counts support this clone. This chain joins TRBV4-1 and TRBJ2-1, with 8 positions matching TRBD2. The V gene end was trimmed by 4 bases and the J gene end by 5 bases; junction bases not matched to a gene: 10. This CDR3 has 16 amino acids. The germline V gene encodes CDR1 MGHRA and CDR2 YSYEKL. This chain's CDR3 is CASSRVAGGGDNEQFF. The CDR3 DNA sequence: TGCGCCAGCAGCCGAGTGGCGGGAGGAGGGGACAATGAGCAGTTCTTC.

Only one count was recorded for this clone. This chain joins TRBV5-1 and TRBJ1-1; D is ambiguous. This CDR3 region has 14 residues. CDR1 is SGHRS, CDR2 YFSETQ, per germline. Trimming took 0 bases from V and 5 from J, leaving 11 bases between them. CDR3 nucleotide sequence: TGCGCCAGCAGCTTGGATTGGGCAGTTACTGAAGCTTTCTTT. It yields the protein CASSLDWAVTEAFF.

This chain links TRBV6-2 or TRBV6-3 with TRBJ2-7; the D is unclear. The ends were cut back, 4 bases at V and 4 bases at J, with 8 bases in the middle. This CDR3 comprises 12 residues. Germline CDR1 MNHEY, CDR2 SVGEGT. CDR3 bases: TGTGCCAGCAGTTCCAACTCATACGAGCAGTACTTC. Encoded protein: CASSSNSYEQYF.

V and J are TRBV6-1 and TRBJ2-3, with 8 bases identical to TRBD1. From germline, CDR1 is MNHNS and CDR2 SASEGT. The CDR3 covers 18 residues. V trimming: 1 base; J trimming: 2 bases; junction bases outside the gene matches: 11. The CDR3 DNA reads TGTGCCAGCAGTGAAGTCGTACAGGGGGGCGTCCTCACAGATACGCAGTATTTT. Encoded protein: CASSEVVQGGVLTDTQYF.

J is TRBJ1-2 and V is TRBV24-1; 7 bases map to TRBD1. This CDR3 contains 13 residues. Germline values: CDR1 KGHDR, CDR2 SFDVKD. Germline trimming cut 7 bases from V and 6 bases from J; bases unmatched to any gene: 7. The DNA for the CDR3 is TGTGCCACCAGGGGGGGACAGAATAATGGCTACACCTTC. It translates to CATRGGQNNGYTF.

This clone was recorded only once. The sample holds other DNA sequences that translate to the same CDR3. The genes are TRBV5-1 and TRBJ2-7, with D unclear. This CDR3 comprises 13 residues. Trimming removed 0 bases from V and 0 bases from J, with 4 bases in between. The V gene's germline CDR1 is SGHRS and CDR2 YFSETQ. CDR3 amino acids: CASSLAGSYEQYF. The CDR3 nucleotides are TGCGCCAGCAGCTTGGCGGGCTCCTACGAGCAGTACTTC.

The chain is built from TRBV6-5 and TRBJ1-1; D ambiguous. Germline-derived CDR1 and CDR2 are MNHEY and SVGAGI. The V and J ends lost 2 bases and 0 bases respectively, with 4 bases between them. CDR3 size: 13 residues. The CDR3 is CASSYEVNTEAFF. CDR3 in DNA: TGTGCCAGCAGTTACGAGGTGAACACTGAAGCTTTCTTT.

This sequence joins TRBV28 and TRBJ1-1; unclear D gene. The CDR3 contains 11 residues. Trimming removed 7 bases from V and 0 bases from J, with 3 bases in between. Per the germline V gene, CDR1 is MDHEN and CDR2 is SYDVKM. This CDR3 is CASTMNTEAFF. CDR3 in DNA: TGTGCCAGCACCATGAACACTGAAGCTTTCTTT. The full variable domain, completed using reference TRBV28 and TRBJ1-1, is DVKVTQSSRYLVKRTGEKVFLECVQDMDHENMFWYRQDPGLGLRLIYFSYDVKMKEKGDIPEGYSVSREKKERFSLILESASTNQTSMYLCASTMNTEAFFGQGTRLTVV.

The rearrangement links TRBV5-5 to TRBJ2-5; D unclear. Trimming left V 0 bases short and J 1 base short, with 7 bases between. CDR1 is SGHKS, CDR2 YYEKEE, per germline (reference sequence). This CDR3 is 14 amino acids long. The CDR3: CASSLAGGQETQYF. Written as DNA, the CDR3 is TGTGCCAGCAGCTTGGCCGGCGGCCAAGAGACCCAGTACTTC.

J is TRBJ2-1 and V is TRBV9; maybe TRBD2 (5 bases). The CDR3 sequence is 17 residues long. Germline CDR1 reads SGDLS; CDR2 reads YYNGEE. Trimming removed 0 bases at V and 5 bases at J, with 18 bases between. CDR3 region: CASSVATRPGIHNEQFF. For the CDR3, the DNA is TGTGCCAGCAGCGTAGCTACAAGACCGGGAATCCACAATGAGCAGTTCTTC.

The genes are TRBV19 and TRBJ1-1; the D gene is possibly TRBD1 (5 bases). This CDR3 is built from 14 residues. Germline-derived CDR1 and CDR2 are LNHDA and SQIVND (reference sequence). Trimming took off 7 bases at V and 0 bases at J, with 12 bases between the two ends. The CDR3 coding sequence is TGTGCCAGTACAGGGTTCCCTTTGAACACTGAAGCTTTCTTT. It encodes CASTGFPLNTEAFF. Variable domain in full (rest from reference TRBV19 and TRBJ1-1): DGGITQSPKYLFRKEGQNVTLSCEQNLNHDAMYWYRQDPGQGLRLIYYSQIVNDFQKGDIAEGYSVSREKKESFPLTVTSAQKNPTAFYLCASTGFPLNTEAFFGQGTRLTVV.

This clone has just one count. V is TRBV28 and J is TRBJ1-2; D is ambiguous. Looked up from germline, CDR1 is MDHEN and CDR2 is SYDVKM. There are 16 residues in the CDR3. V dropped 3 bases and J dropped 1 base, with 15 bases sitting between them. The CDR3 region is CASSFPRHGLNYGYTF. The CDR3 DNA sequence: TGTGCCAGCAGTTTTCCCAGACACGGACTTAACTATGGCTACACCTTC.

The genes are TRBV18 and TRBJ2-1, with 11 bases aligning to TRBD2. The V gene end was trimmed by 4 bases and the J gene end by 7 bases; junction bases not matched to a gene: 6. The germline CDR1 and CDR2 sequences are KGHSH and LQKENI. CDR3 length: 15 residues. In DNA, the CDR3 is TGTGCCAGCTCACAGACTAGCGGGATTGGTAATGAGCAGTTCTTC. It yields the protein CASSQTSGIGNEQFF.

On this clone: The identical CDR3 is also encoded by other nucleotide sequences in the sample. The V gene is TRBV18, the J gene TRBJ1-3; the D is unclear. V lost 3 bases and J 2 bases, leaving 8 bases between the germline ends. Per the germline V gene, CDR1 is KGHSH and CDR2 is LQKENI. The CDR3 contains 14 residues. CDR3 in DNA: TGTGCCAGCTCACCCACGGGTACTGGAAACACCATATATTTT. Encoded protein: CASSPTGTGNTIYF.

The chain has TRBV5-1 and TRBJ2-7; tentatively, D is TRBD2 (6 bases). Germline V CDR1 and CDR2: SGHRS, YFSETQ. The CDR3 loop spans 16 amino acids. The ends were cut back, 4 bases at V and 0 bases at J, with 17 bases in the middle. CDR3 bases: TGCGCCAGCAGCGTGAAGGGGACTCCAAGCTCCTACGAGCAGTACTTC. It encodes CASSVKGTPSSYEQYF. Looking up the rest from reference TRBV5-1 and TRBJ2-7 gives the full variable domain: KAGVTQTPRYLIKTRGQQVTLSCSPISGHRSVSWYQQTPGQGLQFLFEYFSETQRNKGNFPGRFSGRQFSNSRSEMNVSTLELGDSALYLCASSVKGTPSSYEQYFGPGTRLTVT.

The DNA of the CDR3 is TGTGCCAGTAGGGGACAGGGCAACTATGGCTACACCTTC. It translates to CASRGQGNYGYTF. V gene TRBV19 combines with J gene TRBJ1-2; TRBD1 agrees at 9 bases. Germline loops: CDR1 LNHDA, CDR2 SQIVND (reference sequence). V shed 6 bases and J 2 bases; nucleotides not matched to a gene: 1. The CDR3 contains 13 residues. The full variable domain, with the rest looked up from reference TRBV19 and TRBJ1-2, is DGGITQSPKYLFRKEGQNVTLSCEQNLNHDAMYWYRQDPGQGLRLIYYSQIVNDFQKGDIAEGYSVSREKKESFPLTVTSAQKNPTAFYLCASRGQGNYGYTFGSGTRLTVV.

The rearrangement links TRBV6-6 to TRBJ2-1, with no clear D. The CDR3 is made up of 12 amino acids. V was cut by 2 bases and J by 8 bases, with 7 bases left in between. Looked up from germline, CDR1 is MNHNY and CDR2 is SVGAGI (reference sequence). The DNA for the CDR3 is TGTGCCAGCAGTTACGCCCGGGATGAGCAGTTCTTC. It encodes CASSYARDEQFF.

The genes are TRBV28 and TRBJ2-7; perhaps TRBD1 as D (6 bases). The V gene's germline CDR1 is MDHEN and CDR2 SYDVKM. The CDR3 runs 13 residues. The CDR3: CAAGDRPTYEQYF. The CDR3 DNA sequence: TGTGCAGCAGGAGACAGGCCCACCTACGAGCAGTACTTC.

This chain uses TRBV7-2 with TRBJ2-3; weak D call: TRBD1 (6 bases). V shed 3 bases and J shed 4 bases, with 11 bases lying between them. Per the germline V gene, CDR1 is SGHTA and CDR2 is FQGNSA. The CDR3 has 14 residues. Here the CDR3 reads CASSFTGSADTQYF. The CDR3 DNA sequence: TGTGCCAGCAGCTTTACAGGGAGCGCAGATACGCAGTATTTT.